This T cell receptor (beta chain) emerged from a study of molecular identifiers for immune sequencing clone quantification. On this clonotype: One end of the junction is discordant with germline, which a read error may explain.

TCRdb ran MiXCR on the PCR reads and lists one entry per CDR3 protein. The table records more than 450,000 distinct CDR3 sequences, around 23% of them present only once. Germline values: CDR1 SGHRS, CDR2 YFSETQ. The CDR3 covers 18 residues. Sorted inputs of about 19,000 to 1,100,000 cells, with 10%, 30% or 50% RNA, yielded naive CD8 libraries. The receptor's source is a human donor in good health. Some libraries in this study had Jurkat cell RNA spiked in. V and J are TRBV5-1 and TRBJ2-3; 7 bases are shared with TRBD1. Sequencing input: naive CD8+ T cells from blood, with Jurkat cell RNA spiked in. Specified subset: FACS-sorted CD8+CD4-CCR7+CD45RA+ naive T cells. The CDR3 spells CAGSLGPTGVIATDTQYF. DNA of the CDR3: TGCGCCGGCAGCTTGGGACCCACAGGGGTGATAGCCACAGATACGCAGTATTTT.